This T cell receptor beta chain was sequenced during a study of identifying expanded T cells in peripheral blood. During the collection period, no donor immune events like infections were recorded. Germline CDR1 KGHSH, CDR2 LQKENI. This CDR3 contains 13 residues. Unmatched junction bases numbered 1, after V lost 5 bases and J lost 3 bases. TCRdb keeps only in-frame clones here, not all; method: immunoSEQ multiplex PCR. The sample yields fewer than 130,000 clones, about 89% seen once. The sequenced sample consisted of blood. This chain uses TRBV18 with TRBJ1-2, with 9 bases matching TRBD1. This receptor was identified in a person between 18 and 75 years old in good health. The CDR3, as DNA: TGTGCCAGCTCAACAGGGGGCGACTATGGCTACACCTTC. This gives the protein CASSTGGDYGYTF. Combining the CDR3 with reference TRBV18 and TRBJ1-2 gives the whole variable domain NAGVMQNPRHLVRRRGQEARLRCSPMKGHSHVYWYRQLPEEGLKFMVYLQKENIIDESGMPKERFSAEFPKEGPSILRIQQVVRGDSAAYFCASSTGGDYGYTFGSGTRLTVV.